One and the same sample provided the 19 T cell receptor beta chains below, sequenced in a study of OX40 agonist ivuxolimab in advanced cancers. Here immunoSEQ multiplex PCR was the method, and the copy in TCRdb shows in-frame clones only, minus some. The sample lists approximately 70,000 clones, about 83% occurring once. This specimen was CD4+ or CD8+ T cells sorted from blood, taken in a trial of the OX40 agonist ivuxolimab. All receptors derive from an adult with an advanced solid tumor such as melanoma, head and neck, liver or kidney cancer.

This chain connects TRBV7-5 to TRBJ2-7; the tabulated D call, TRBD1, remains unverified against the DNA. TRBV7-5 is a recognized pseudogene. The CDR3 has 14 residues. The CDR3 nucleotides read TGTGCCAGAAGCCGACAGGGTACATTCGTTGAGCAGTACTTC. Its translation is CARSRQGTFVEQYF.

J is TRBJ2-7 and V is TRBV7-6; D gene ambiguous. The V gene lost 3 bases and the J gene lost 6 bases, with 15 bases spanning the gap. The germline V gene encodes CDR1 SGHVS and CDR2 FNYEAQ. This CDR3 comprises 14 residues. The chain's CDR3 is CASSLAPIAGEQYF. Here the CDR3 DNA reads TGTGCCAGCAGCTTGGCCCCCATAGCTGGCGAGCAGTACTTC.

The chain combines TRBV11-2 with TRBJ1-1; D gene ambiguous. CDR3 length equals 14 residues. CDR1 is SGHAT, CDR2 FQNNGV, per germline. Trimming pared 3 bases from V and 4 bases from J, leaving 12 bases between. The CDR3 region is CASSLRIGGTEAFF. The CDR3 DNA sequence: TGTGCCAGCAGCTTGCGGATTGGCGGCACTGAAGCTTTCTTT.

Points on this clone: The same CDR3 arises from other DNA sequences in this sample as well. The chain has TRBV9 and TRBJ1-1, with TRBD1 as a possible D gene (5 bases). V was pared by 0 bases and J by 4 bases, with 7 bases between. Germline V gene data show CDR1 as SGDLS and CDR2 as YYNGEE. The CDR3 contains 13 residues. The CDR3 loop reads CASSVERGTEAFF. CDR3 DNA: TGTGCCAGCAGCGTAGAAAGGGGCACTGAAGCTTTCTTT. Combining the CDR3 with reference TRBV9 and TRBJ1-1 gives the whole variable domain DSGVTQTPKHLITATGQRVTLRCSPRSGDLSVYWYQQSLDQGLQFLIQYYNGEERAKGNILERFSAQQFPDLHSELNLSSLELGDSALYFCASSVERGTEAFFGQGTRLTVV.

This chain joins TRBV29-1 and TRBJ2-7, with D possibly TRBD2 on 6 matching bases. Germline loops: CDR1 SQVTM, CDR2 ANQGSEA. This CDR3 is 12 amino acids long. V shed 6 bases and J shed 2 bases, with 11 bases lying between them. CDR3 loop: CSVASAAYEQYF. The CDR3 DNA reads TGCAGCGTGGCTAGCGCCGCCTACGAGCAGTACTTC.

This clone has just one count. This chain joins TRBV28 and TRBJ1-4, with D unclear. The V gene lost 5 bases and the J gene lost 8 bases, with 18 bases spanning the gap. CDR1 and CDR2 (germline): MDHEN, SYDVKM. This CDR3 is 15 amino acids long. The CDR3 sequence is CASSPPRLDGEKLFF. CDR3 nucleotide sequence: TGTGCCAGCAGTCCTCCCAGATTGGACGGGGAAAAACTGTTTTTT.

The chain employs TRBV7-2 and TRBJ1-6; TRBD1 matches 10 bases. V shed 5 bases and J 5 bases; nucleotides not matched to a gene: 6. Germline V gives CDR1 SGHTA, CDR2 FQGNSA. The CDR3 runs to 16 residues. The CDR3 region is CASSQGTGADNSPLHF. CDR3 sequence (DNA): TGTGCCAGCAGCCAAGGGACAGGGGCGGATAATTCACCCCTCCACTTT.

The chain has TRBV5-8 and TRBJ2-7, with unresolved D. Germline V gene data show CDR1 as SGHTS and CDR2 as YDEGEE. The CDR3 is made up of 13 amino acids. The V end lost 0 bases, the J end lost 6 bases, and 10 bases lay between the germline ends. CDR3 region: CASSLGRSREQYF. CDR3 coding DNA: TGTGCCAGCAGCTTGGGAAGGTCCCGCGAGCAGTACTTC.

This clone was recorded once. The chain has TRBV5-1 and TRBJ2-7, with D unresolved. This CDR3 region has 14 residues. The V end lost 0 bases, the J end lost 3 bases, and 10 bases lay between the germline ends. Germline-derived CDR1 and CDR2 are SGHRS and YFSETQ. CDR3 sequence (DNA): TGCGCCAGCAGCTTGGGAAGCACCGGCTACGAGCAGTACTTC. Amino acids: CASSLGSTGYEQYF.

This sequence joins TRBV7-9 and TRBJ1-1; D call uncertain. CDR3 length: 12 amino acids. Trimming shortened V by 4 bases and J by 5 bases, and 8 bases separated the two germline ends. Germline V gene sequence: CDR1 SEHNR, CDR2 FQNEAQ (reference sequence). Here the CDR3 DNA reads TGTGCCAGCAGCTCAAGACATACTGAAGCTTTCTTT. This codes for CASSSRHTEAFF. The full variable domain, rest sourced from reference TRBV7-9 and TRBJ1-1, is DTGVSQNPRHKITKRGQNVTFRCDPISEHNRLYWYRQTLGQGPEFLTYFQNEAQLEKSRLLSDRFSAERPKGSFSTLEIQRTEQGDSAMYLCASSSRHTEAFFGQGTRLTVV.

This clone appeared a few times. The CDR3 nucleotides are TGTGCCAGCAGCGAGGGACCGAACTACGAGCAGTACTTC. It specifies CASSEGPNYEQYF. J is TRBJ2-7 and V is TRBV7-3, with D perhaps given as TRBD1 or TRBD2 (5 bases each). The CDR3 is made up of 13 amino acids. Germline CDR1 reads SGHTA; CDR2 reads FQGTGA. Trimming took off 5 bases at V and 3 bases at J, with 11 bases between the two ends.

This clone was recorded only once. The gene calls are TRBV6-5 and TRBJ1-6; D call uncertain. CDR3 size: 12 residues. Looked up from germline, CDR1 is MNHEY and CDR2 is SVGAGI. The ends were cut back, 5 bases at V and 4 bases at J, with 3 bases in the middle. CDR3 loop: CASSAYNSPLHF. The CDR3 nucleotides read TGTGCCAGCAGTGCTTATAATTCACCCCTCCACTTT.

CDR3 in amino acids: CASSRRTGGMGSPLHF. The CDR3 bases are TGTGCCAGCAGCCGGCGGACAGGGGGCATGGGTTCACCCCTCCACTTT. The chain joins TRBV27 to TRBJ1-6, with TRBD1 identical over 11 bases. CDR1 is MNHEY and CDR2 is SMNVEV in the germline V gene (reference sequence). There are 16 residues in the CDR3. Losses at the gene ends were 6 bases for V and 9 bases for J; bases not matched to a gene: 10.

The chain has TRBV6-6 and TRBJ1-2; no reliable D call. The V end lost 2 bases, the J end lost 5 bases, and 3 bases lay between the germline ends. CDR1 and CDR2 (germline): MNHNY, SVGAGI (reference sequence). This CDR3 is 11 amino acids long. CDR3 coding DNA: TGTGCCAGCAGTTACGATTATGGCTACACCTTC. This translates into CASSYDYGYTF.

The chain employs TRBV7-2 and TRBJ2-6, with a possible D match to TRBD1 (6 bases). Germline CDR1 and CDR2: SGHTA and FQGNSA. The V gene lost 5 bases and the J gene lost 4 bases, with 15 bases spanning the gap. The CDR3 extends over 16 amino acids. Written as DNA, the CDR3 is TGTGCCAGCAGCCAACTTACAGGGTCCGGGGCCAACGTCCTGACTTTC. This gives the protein CASSQLTGSGANVLTF.

The CDR3 is CASSLDGFNQPQHF. Written as DNA, the CDR3 is TGTGCCAGCAGCTTGGACGGATTCAATCAGCCCCAGCATTTT. V usage is TRBV7-2 and J usage is TRBJ1-5; the D is unclear. The CDR3 length is 14 residues. V gave up 3 bases and J gave up 3 bases, with 9 bases separating them. CDR1 SGHTA and CDR2 FQGNSA come from the germline V gene.

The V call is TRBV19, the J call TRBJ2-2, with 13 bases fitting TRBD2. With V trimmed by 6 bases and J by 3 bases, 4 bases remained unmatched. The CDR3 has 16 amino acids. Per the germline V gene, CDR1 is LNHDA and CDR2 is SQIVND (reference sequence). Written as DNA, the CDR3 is TGTGCCAGTAGGAAACTAGCGGGAGGGGACACCGGGGAGCTGTTTTTT. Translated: CASRKLAGGDTGELFF. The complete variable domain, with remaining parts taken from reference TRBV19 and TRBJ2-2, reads DGGITQSPKYLFRKEGQNVTLSCEQNLNHDAMYWYRQDPGQGLRLIYYSQIVNDFQKGDIAEGYSVSREKKESFPLTVTSAQKNPTAFYLCASRKLAGGDTGELFFGEGSRLTVL.

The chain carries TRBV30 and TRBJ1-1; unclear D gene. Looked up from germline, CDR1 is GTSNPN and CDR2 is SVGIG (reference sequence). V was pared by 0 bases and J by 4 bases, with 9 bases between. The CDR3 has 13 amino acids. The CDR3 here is CAWSVYGSTEAFF. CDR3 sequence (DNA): TGTGCCTGGAGTGTGTATGGGAGCACTGAAGCTTTCTTT. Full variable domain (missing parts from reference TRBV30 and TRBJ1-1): SQTIHQWPATLVQPVGSPLSLECTVEGTSNPNLYWYRQAAGRGLQLLFYSVGIGQISSEVPQNLSASRPQDRQFILSSKKLLLSDSGFYLCAWSVYGSTEAFFGQGTRLTVV.

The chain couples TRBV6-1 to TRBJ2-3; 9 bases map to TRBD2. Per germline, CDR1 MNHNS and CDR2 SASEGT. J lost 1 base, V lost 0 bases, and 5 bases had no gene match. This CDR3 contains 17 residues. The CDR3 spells CASSEAFTSGRTDTQYF. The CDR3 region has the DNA TGTGCCAGCAGTGAAGCCTTCACTAGCGGGCGCACAGATACGCAGTATTTT.